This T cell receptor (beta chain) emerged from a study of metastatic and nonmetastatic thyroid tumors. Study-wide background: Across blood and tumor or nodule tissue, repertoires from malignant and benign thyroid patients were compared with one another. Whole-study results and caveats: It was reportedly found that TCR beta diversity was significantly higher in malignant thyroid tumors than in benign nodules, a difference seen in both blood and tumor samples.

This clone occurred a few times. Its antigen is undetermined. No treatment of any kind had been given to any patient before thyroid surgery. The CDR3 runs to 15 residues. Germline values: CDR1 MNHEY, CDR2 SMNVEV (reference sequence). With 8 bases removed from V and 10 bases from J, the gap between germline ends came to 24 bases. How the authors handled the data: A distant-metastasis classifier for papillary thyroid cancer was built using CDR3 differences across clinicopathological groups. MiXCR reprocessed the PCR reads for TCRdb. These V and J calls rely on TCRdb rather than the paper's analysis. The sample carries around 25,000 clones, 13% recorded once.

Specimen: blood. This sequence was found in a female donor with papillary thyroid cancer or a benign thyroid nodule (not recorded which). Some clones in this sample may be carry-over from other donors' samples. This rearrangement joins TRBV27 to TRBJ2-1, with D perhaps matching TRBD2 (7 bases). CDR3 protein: CASGRGAGPIREQFF. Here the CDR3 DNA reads TGTGCCAGCGGCCGGGGGGCAGGTCCGATAAGAGAGCAGTTCTTC.